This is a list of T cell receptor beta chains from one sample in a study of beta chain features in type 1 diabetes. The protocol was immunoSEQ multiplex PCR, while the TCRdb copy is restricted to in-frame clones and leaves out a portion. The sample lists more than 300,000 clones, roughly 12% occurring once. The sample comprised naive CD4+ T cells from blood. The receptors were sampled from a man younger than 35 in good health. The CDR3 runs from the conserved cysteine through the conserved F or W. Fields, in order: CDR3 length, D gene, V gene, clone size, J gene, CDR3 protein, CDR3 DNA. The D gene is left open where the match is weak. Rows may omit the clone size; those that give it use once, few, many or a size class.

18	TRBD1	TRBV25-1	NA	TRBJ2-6	CASSEYNRGTSGANVLTF	TGTGCCAGCAGTGAATATAACAGGGGTACCTCTGGGGCCAACGTCCTGACTTTC
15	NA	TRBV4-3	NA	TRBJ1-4	CASSQEPGMGEKLFF	TGCGCCAGCAGCCAAGAACCCGGGATGGGTGAAAAACTGTTTTTT
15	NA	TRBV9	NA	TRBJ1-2	CASSRTGTNNYGYTF	TGTGCCAGCTCACGTACAGGCACGAATAACTATGGCTACACCTTC
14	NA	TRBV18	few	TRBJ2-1	CASSPGQGSDEQFF	TGTGCCAGCTCACCAGGGCAGGGTTCGGATGAGCAGTTCTTC
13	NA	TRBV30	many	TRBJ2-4	CAWSGGRENIQYF	TGTGCCTGGAGTGGGGGCAGGGAAAACATTCAGTACTTC
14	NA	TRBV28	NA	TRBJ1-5	CASRLSGTYQPQHF	TGTGCCAGCAGGCTAAGCGGGACTTATCAGCCCCAGCATTTT
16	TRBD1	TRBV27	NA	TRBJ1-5	CASSQTGAVSNQPQHF	TGTGCCAGCAGCCAGACAGGGGCCGTTAGCAATCAGCCCCAGCATTTT
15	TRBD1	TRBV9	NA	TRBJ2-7	CASSVVDRGGDEQYF	TGTGCCAGCAGCGTAGTGGACAGGGGAGGTGACGAGCAGTACTTC
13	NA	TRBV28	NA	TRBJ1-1	CAISSYSTTVPRF	TGTGCCATCTCCTCGTACTCCACTACCGTGCCCCGATTT
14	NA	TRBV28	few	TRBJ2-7	CASSRDSYSYEQYF	TGTGCCAGCAGCAGGGACTCCTACTCCTACGAGCAGTACTTC
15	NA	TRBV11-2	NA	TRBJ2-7	CASSLVGTLSYEQYF	TGTGCCAGCAGCTTAGTGGGGACACTCTCCTACGAGCAGTACTTC
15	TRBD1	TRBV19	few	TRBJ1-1	CASSMTDRGPPEAFF	TGTGCCAGTAGTATGACGGACAGGGGACCCCCCGAAGCTTTCTTT
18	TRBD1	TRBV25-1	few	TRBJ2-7	CASSATSGTGYDPYEQYF	TGTGCCAGCAGTGCCACCTCCGGGACAGGGTACGATCCCTACGAGCAGTACTTC
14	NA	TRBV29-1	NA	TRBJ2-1	CSVEKPTSYNEQFF	TGCAGCGTTGAAAAACCAACTAGCTACAATGAGCAGTTCTTC
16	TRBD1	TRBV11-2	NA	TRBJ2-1	CASSRTPGQTYNEQFF	TGTGCCAGCAGCCGCACGCCGGGACAGACCTACAATGAGCAGTTCTTC
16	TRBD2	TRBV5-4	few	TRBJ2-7	CASSPGLAGDQYEQYF	TGTGCCAGCAGCCCGGGACTAGCGGGAGATCAGTACGAGCAGTACTTC
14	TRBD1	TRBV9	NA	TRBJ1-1	CASSVGTGNTEAFF	TGTGCCAGCAGCGTAGGGACAGGGAACACTGAAGCTTTCTTT
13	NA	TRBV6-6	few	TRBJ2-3	CASSSPGTDTQYF	TGTGCCAGCAGTTCACCGGGAACAGATACGCAGTATTTT